A selection of T cell receptor beta chains follows, all from one sample in a study of identical twins. TCRdb called the 5' RACE reads again in MiXCR, with one record for every CDR3 protein. The repertoire holds approximately 260,000 distinct CDR3 sequences, about 8.9% seen once, with approximately 3% in the top ten. A further study also used this sample, focusing on yellow fever vaccine responses in identical twins.

Source material: CD8+ T cells sorted from blood. The receptors originated from a woman aged 18-29 years in good health. Each CDR3 is given with its conserved first and last residue. A D gene is named only where the DNA matches it firmly. Not all rows give a size; the values are once, few, many and, for expanded clones, a class.

j_call: TRBJ2-7
clone_size: few
d_call: TRBD1
v_call: TRBV28
cdr3_aa: CASSSSGTGSFF
cdr3_nt: TGTGCCAGCAGTTCTTCCGGGACAGGGTCATTCTTC

j_call: TRBJ2-7
clone_size: many
d_call: NA
v_call: TRBV20-1
cdr3_aa: CSARAVGERDYEQYF
cdr3_nt: TGCAGTGCTAGGGCCGTTGGTGAGAGAGACTACGAGCAGTACTTC

j_call: TRBJ2-1
clone_size: many
d_call: NA
v_call: TRBV20-1
cdr3_aa: CSARDLAISYNEQFF
cdr3_nt: TGCAGTGCTAGAGACCTAGCGATCTCCTACAATGAGCAGTTCTTC

j_call: TRBJ2-7
clone_size: many
d_call: TRBD1
v_call: TRBV27
cdr3_aa: CASSLGIGTGVDEQYF
cdr3_nt: TGTGCCAGCAGTTTGGGGATCGGGACAGGAGTCGACGAGCAGTACTTC

j_call: TRBJ2-5
clone_size: many
d_call: NA
v_call: TRBV5-1
cdr3_aa: CASSLYPGASQETQYF
cdr3_nt: TGCGCCAGCAGCTTGTACCCGGGGGCAAGCCAAGAGACCCAGTACTTC

j_call: TRBJ1-4
clone_size: few
d_call: NA
v_call: TRBV7-6
cdr3_aa: CASSPLTGHEKLFF
cdr3_nt: TGTGCCAGCAGCCCCTTAACGGGACATGAAAAACTGTTTTTT

j_call: TRBJ1-2
clone_size: few
d_call: NA
v_call: TRBV6-1
cdr3_aa: CASSEQGGGYGYTF
cdr3_nt: TGTGCCAGCAGTGAACAAGGAGGGGGCTATGGCTACACCTTC

j_call: TRBJ2-3
clone_size: few
d_call: TRBD2
v_call: TRBV2
cdr3_aa: CARGTSGAKDTQYF
cdr3_nt: TGTGCCAGAGGGACTAGCGGGGCGAAAGATACGCAGTATTTT

j_call: TRBJ2-7
clone_size: many
d_call: TRBD2
v_call: TRBV4-3
cdr3_aa: CASSQEGLAEYEQYF
cdr3_nt: TGCGCCAGCAGCCAAGAGGGACTAGCGGAATACGAGCAGTACTTC

j_call: TRBJ2-1
clone_size: NA
d_call: TRBD2
v_call: TRBV7-9
cdr3_aa: CASSLELAVSYNEQFF
cdr3_nt: TGTGCCAGCAGCTTAGAACTAGCGGTATCCTACAATGAGCAGTTCTTC